This entry is about one T cell receptor beta chain. Its specificity is unknown. Researchers prepared the TCRbeta library using unique molecular identifiers, the study reports. TCRdb used MiXCR to reprocess the PCR reads, holding one entry per CDR3 protein. The repertoire holds about 58,000 distinct CDR3 sequences, with 35% to 55% as singletons. The data are from a study of T-cell reconstitution after alpha-beta-depleted transplantation in children. Overall study findings and caveats: Counts and diversity of T cells one year after transplant came mostly from newly produced T cells. In patients about two months after transplant, alpha-beta T cells reportedly arose from several hundred expanded graft clones. After transplant, high TCRbeta diversity at day 60 in some patients arose from surviving recipient T cells and thymic progenitors.

V was clipped by 7 bases and J by 3 bases, with 16 bases between them. The CDR3 is 14 amino acids. Germline V CDR1 and CDR2: SQVTM, ANQGSEA. The sequence was collected from a male patient younger than 18 who had a stem cell transplant for acute lymphoblastic leukemia, so the T cells may come from the graft donor. Material: PBMCs, mostly from graft donor cells, obtained 360 days after TCRalphabeta/CD19-depleted stem cell transplant. The chain couples TRBV29-1 to TRBJ2-1; the D gene could be TRBD1 or TRBD2 (5 bases each). CDR3 loop: CSALGTDRYNEQFF. The CDR3 bases are TGCAGCGCCCTGGGGACGGACCGCTACAATGAGCAGTTCTTC.